Here is one TCR beta chain with its context. Its antigen is not known. The record originates from a study of brain T cells in children with intractable seizures. Clones were read by immunoSEQ multiplex PCR, and TCRdb kept only the in-frame ones, dropping some. The sample records just under 65,000 clones, approximately 95% being singletons. V was shortened by 5 bases and J by 7 bases, with 5 bases between the two germline ends. Germline assignment: CDR1 DFQATT and CDR2 SNEGSKA (reference sequence). The CDR3 runs to 9 residues. Study-level results: Pre-surgery blood may have been undersampled, hiding some clones. Only CDR3 sequence similarity suggested viral specificity, without known HCMV serostatus.

Sequencing was limited to surgery cases with top T cell transcript signatures in brain tissue. At least one anti-epileptic drug was given before surgery. This specimen was peripheral blood, taken at surgery. The gene calls are TRBV20-1 and TRBJ1-2; D is unresolved. This clonotype originated in a boy younger than two with focal cortical dysplasia and intractable seizures. The CDR3 region has the DNA TGCAGTGCTCCAGGTGGCTACACCTTC. Its translation is CSAPGGYTF.